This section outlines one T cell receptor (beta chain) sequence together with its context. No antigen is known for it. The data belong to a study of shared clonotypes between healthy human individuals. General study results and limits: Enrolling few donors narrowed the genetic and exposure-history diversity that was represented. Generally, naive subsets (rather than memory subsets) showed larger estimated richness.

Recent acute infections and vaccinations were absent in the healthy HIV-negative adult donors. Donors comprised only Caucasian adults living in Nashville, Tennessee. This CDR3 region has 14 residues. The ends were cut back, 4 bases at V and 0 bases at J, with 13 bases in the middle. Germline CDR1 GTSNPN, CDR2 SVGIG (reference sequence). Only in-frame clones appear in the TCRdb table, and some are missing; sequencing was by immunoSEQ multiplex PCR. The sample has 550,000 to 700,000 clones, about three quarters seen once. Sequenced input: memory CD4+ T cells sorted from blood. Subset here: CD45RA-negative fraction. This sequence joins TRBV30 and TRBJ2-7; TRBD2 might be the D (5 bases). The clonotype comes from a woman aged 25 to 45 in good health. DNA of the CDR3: TGTGCCTGGACCCGGGGAAGGAGCTCCTACGAGCAGTACTTC. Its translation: CAWTRGRSSYEQYF.